This T cell receptor beta chain was obtained from a study of molecular identifiers for immune sequencing clone quantification. About the study: Split five ways in replicates, RNA from approximately 20,000 or 100,000 naive CD8 cells had four portions sequenced. Study-wide findings and caveats: Among effectors, clones above 20 RNA copies held over 98% of molecules; among naive cells, under 1%.

CDR1 is DFQATT, CDR2 SNEGSKA, per germline (reference sequence). The CDR3 spans 13 residues. V was clipped by 6 bases and J by 0 bases, with 12 bases between them. Sorting isolated naive CD8 T cells as CD8+CD4-CCR7+CD45RA+ events. As regards this clonotype: Its cognate antigen is unknown.

It was with previously described methods and listed TCR primers that bulk TCR libraries were made. TCRdb reanalysed the PCR reads using MiXCR and keeps one entry per CDR3 protein. The sample contains about 500,000 distinct CDR3 sequences, about 20% of which appear only once. This clonotype originated in a human donor in good health. Some libraries in this study had Jurkat cell RNA spiked in. V gene TRBV20-1 combines with J gene TRBJ2-7, with D maybe TRBD1 (6 bases). Sequencing input: naive CD8+ T cells from blood, with Jurkat cell RNA spiked in. Regarding subset: FACS-sorted CD8+CD4-CCR7+CD45RA+ naive T cells. As DNA, the CDR3 is TGCAGTGCCCGGGACACCGTCTCCTACGAGCAGTACTTC. Translating it yields CSARDTVSYEQYF.